A single sample is the source of the 31 T cell receptor beta chains below, sequenced in a study of T cell changes during pregnancy in multiple sclerosis. Measured with immunoSEQ multiplex PCR; TCRdb has only the in-frame clones, and not every one. The table lists 85,000 to 130,000 clones, 75% to 95% of them singletons, with around 1.6% in the top ten. The source was peripheral blood, collected before pregnancy. The receptors here all came from a female donor with multiple sclerosis, enrolled in a pregnancy study.

This rearrangement joins TRBV29-1 to TRBJ2-7; 14 nucleotides align to TRBD2. The J segment lost 4 bases and the V segment lost 5 bases, leaving 4 bases of the junction unmatched. The CDR3 length is 14 residues. Germline-derived CDR1 and CDR2 are SQVTM and ANQGSEA. This CDR3 reads CSVSGTSGSYEQYF. CDR3 bases: TGCAGCGTTAGTGGGACTAGCGGGAGTTACGAGCAGTACTTC.

The chain links TRBV19 to TRBJ2-1; 10 nucleotides agree with TRBD1. Germline CDR1 LNHDA, CDR2 SQIVND (reference sequence). CDR3 length: 16 residues. Germline trimming cut 6 bases from V and 7 bases from J; bases unmatched to any gene: 12. CDR3 sequence reads: CASSRAGTGVENEQFF. For the CDR3, the DNA is TGTGCCAGTAGCCGGGCCGGGACAGGGGTTGAGAATGAGCAGTTCTTC. Drawing the rest from reference TRBV19 and TRBJ2-1, the complete variable domain is DGGITQSPKYLFRKEGQNVTLSCEQNLNHDAMYWYRQDPGQGLRLIYYSQIVNDFQKGDIAEGYSVSREKKESFPLTVTSAQKNPTAFYLCASSRAGTGVENEQFFGPGTRLTVL.

This sequence joins TRBV20-1 and TRBJ1-1; D may be TRBD1 (6 bases). The CDR3 spans 10 residues. CDR1 DFQATT and CDR2 SNEGSKA come from the germline V gene (reference sequence). V lost 6 bases and J lost 8, with 10 bases in between. In DNA, the CDR3 is TGCAGTGCCCACAGGGAAGAAGCTTTCTTT. It encodes CSAHREEAFF.

CDR3 protein: CASRTGPGNTIYF. In nucleotides, the CDR3 is TGTGCCAGCAGAACAGGGCCTGGAAACACCATATATTTT. The rearrangement joins TRBV6-6 to TRBJ1-3; D possibly corresponds to TRBD1 (6 bases). V dropped 6 bases and J dropped 2 bases, with 8 bases sitting between them. Germline V gene sequence: CDR1 MNHNY, CDR2 SVGAGI (reference sequence). The CDR3 has 13 residues.

The V call is TRBV7-2, the J call TRBJ2-2, with 7 bases aligning to TRBD1. The CDR3 spans 15 residues. Germline assignment: CDR1 SGHTA and CDR2 FQGNSA. V shed 5 bases and J 2 bases; nucleotides not matched to a gene: 5. CDR3 residues: CASSMRQGNTGELFF. Here the CDR3 DNA reads TGTGCCAGCAGCATGAGACAGGGCAACACCGGGGAGCTGTTTTTT.

This clone was observed once. The V gene is TRBV6-6, the J gene TRBJ1-2; D uncertain. Germline V CDR1 and CDR2: MNHNY, SVGAGI (reference sequence). V was cut by 6 bases and J by 3 bases, with 14 bases left in between. This CDR3 has 14 residues. CDR3 bases: TGTGCCAGCAGCCGCGGGAGCGGTCACTATGGCTACACCTTC. Translating gives CASSRGSGHYGYTF.

This clone has only one observation. The chain joins TRBV7-2 to TRBJ2-3, with TRBD2 matching 11 bases. Unmatched junction bases numbered 10, after V lost 1 base and J lost 4 bases. The CDR3 runs 18 residues. In germline, CDR1 is SGHTA, CDR2 FQGNSA. The CDR3 sequence: CASSLVGPSGGLADTQYF. The CDR3, as DNA: TGTGCCAGCAGCTTAGTCGGCCCTAGCGGGGGGTTGGCAGATACGCAGTATTTT.

This chain joins TRBV19 and TRBJ1-1, with D unclear. The germline V and J ends were trimmed by 4 bases and 1 base, with 7 bases remaining between them. Germline CDR1 reads LNHDA; CDR2 reads SQIVND (reference sequence). There are 13 residues in the CDR3. The CDR3 DNA is TGTGCCAGTAGTAAACTCGGGAACACTGAAGCTTTCTTT. Its translation is CASSKLGNTEAFF.

V is TRBV30 and J is TRBJ1-2, with TRBD1 as a possible D gene (6 bases). The CDR3 has 15 residues. Germline V gene sequence: CDR1 GTSNPN, CDR2 SVGIG (reference sequence). V lost 5 bases and J lost 8, with 24 bases in between. CDR3 loop: CAWVSSQGRRMGYTF. CDR3 DNA sequence: TGTGCCTGGGTTAGCTCACAGGGACGCCGGATGGGCTACACCTTC. Full variable domain (outside the CDR3, taken from reference TRBV30 and TRBJ1-2): SQTIHQWPATLVQPVGSPLSLECTVEGTSNPNLYWYRQAAGRGLQLLFYSVGIGQISSEVPQNLSASRPQDRQFILSSKKLLLSDSGFYLCAWVSSQGRRMGYTFGSGTRLTVV.

The chain links TRBV9 to TRBJ1-3; D is undetermined. V shed 0 bases and J shed 0 bases, with 7 bases lying between them. The CDR3 is 15 residues long. Germline V gene sequence: CDR1 SGDLS, CDR2 YYNGEE. The CDR3 nucleotides are TGTGCCAGCAGCGTAGGAGCGGGCTCTGGAAACACCATATATTTT. Amino acid sequence: CASSVGAGSGNTIYF.

The J gene is TRBJ2-7, the V gene TRBV27; 10 bases are shared with TRBD2. Germline-derived CDR1 and CDR2 are MNHEY and SMNVEV (reference sequence). The CDR3 sequence is 15 residues long. After removal of 6 bases from V and 3 bases from J, the junction contained 8 bases not matched to a gene. The CDR3 sequence is CASSPEAGGYYEQYF. The CDR3 coding sequence is TGTGCCAGCAGCCCCGAAGCGGGGGGGTACTACGAGCAGTACTTC.

This clone was recorded once. The chain couples TRBV6-5 to TRBJ1-1; 8 nucleotides align to TRBD1. CDR3 length equals 15 residues. J was trimmed by 4 bases and V by 6 bases; bases with no gene match: 10. CDR1 is MNHEY, CDR2 SVGAGI, per germline. This CDR3 is CASSRRQGFITEAFF. The CDR3 DNA follows: TGTGCCAGCAGCAGGAGACAGGGGTTCATCACTGAAGCTTTCTTT.

A single count supports this clone. The gene calls are TRBV7-6 and TRBJ2-1, with TRBD2 matching 13 bases. This CDR3 has 17 amino acids. The V gene's germline CDR1 is SGHVS and CDR2 FNYEAQ. The J segment lost 8 bases and the V segment lost 1 base, leaving 8 bases of the junction unmatched. The CDR3 loop is CASSLEELAGGVDEQFF. Here the CDR3 DNA reads TGTGCCAGCAGCTTAGAGGAACTAGCGGGAGGGGTCGATGAGCAGTTCTTC.

The chain uses TRBV5-1 and TRBJ2-1; the match to TRBD1 covers 7 bases. Germline CDR1 and CDR2: SGHRS and YFSETQ. The CDR3 is made up of 15 amino acids. V trimming: 0 bases; J trimming: 4 bases; junction bases outside the gene matches: 4. CDR3 sequence: CASSLAGTAYNEQFF. Here the CDR3 DNA reads TGCGCCAGCAGCTTGGCCGGGACAGCTTACAATGAGCAGTTCTTC. Drawing the rest from reference TRBV5-1 and TRBJ2-1, the complete variable domain is KAGVTQTPRYLIKTRGQQVTLSCSPISGHRSVSWYQQTPGQGLQFLFEYFSETQRNKGNFPGRFSGRQFSNSRSEMNVSTLELGDSALYLCASSLAGTAYNEQFFGPGTRLTVL.

Only one count was recorded for this clone. This chain links TRBV5-1 with TRBJ1-2, with a possible D match to TRBD1 (6 bases). This CDR3 is 18 amino acids long. Germline-derived CDR1 and CDR2 are SGHRS and YFSETQ. V shed 2 bases and J shed 1 base, with 21 bases lying between them. CDR3: CASSFPRQGTSFNYGYTF. The DNA of the CDR3 is TGCGCCAGCAGCTTTCCGAGGCAGGGGACAAGTTTTAACTATGGCTACACCTTC.

V gene TRBV19 combines with J gene TRBJ2-7; 8 bases line up with TRBD1. Germline CDR1 is LNHDA and CDR2 is SQIVND (reference sequence). This CDR3 spans 14 amino acids. Trimming took 7 bases from V and 2 from J; bases not matched to a gene: 7. The CDR3 is CASNRQGLPYEQYF. CDR3 nucleotide sequence: TGTGCCAGTAACCGACAGGGGCTTCCCTACGAGCAGTACTTC.

The rearrangement joins TRBV27 to TRBJ2-2; 8 bases match TRBD1. The germline V gene encodes CDR1 MNHEY and CDR2 SMNVEV (reference sequence). The length of the CDR3 is 16 residues. V was clipped by 8 bases and J by 1 base; unmatched bases: 9. The CDR3 region has the DNA TGTGCCAGCCGAGCAGCCGGGACAGGGAACACCGGGGAGCTGTTTTTT. Protein sequence: CASRAAGTGNTGELFF.

The chain carries TRBV19 and TRBJ2-2; no clear D. The V end lost 10 bases, the J end lost 0 bases, and 6 bases lay between the germline ends. This CDR3 spans 12 amino acids. Germline CDR1 reads LNHDA; CDR2 reads SQIVND (reference sequence). The CDR3 spells CATKSNTGELFF. The CDR3 coding sequence is TGTGCCACCAAATCGAACACCGGGGAGCTGTTTTTT. Full variable domain (outside the CDR3, taken from reference TRBV19 and TRBJ2-2): DGGITQSPKYLFRKEGQNVTLSCEQNLNHDAMYWYRQDPGQGLRLIYYSQIVNDFQKGDIAEGYSVSREKKESFPLTVTSAQKNPTAFYLCATKSNTGELFFGEGSRLTVL.

This sequence joins TRBV18 and TRBJ2-7, with 10 bases fitting TRBD2. V gave up 3 bases and J gave up 4 bases; unmatched junction bases: 6. The CDR3 length is 15 residues. Germline lookup yields CDR1 KGHSH and CDR2 LQKENI. In nucleotides, the CDR3 is TGTGCCAGCTCACCCTACGCACTAGCGGGGTACGAGCAGTACTTC. This codes for CASSPYALAGYEQYF.

This clone showed up just once. The rearrangement joins TRBV19 to TRBJ2-3, with TRBD2 matching over 11 bases. This CDR3 has 15 residues. CDR1 and CDR2 (germline): LNHDA, SQIVND (reference sequence). With V trimmed by 6 bases and J by 2 bases, 4 bases remained unmatched. The chain's CDR3 is CASSLLAGVTDTQYF. The CDR3 nucleotides are TGTGCCAGTAGCTTACTAGCGGGAGTCACAGATACGCAGTATTTT.

The V call is TRBV6-4, the J call TRBJ1-6; D is ambiguous. The CDR3 is made up of 13 amino acids. V lost 3 bases to trimming and J lost 7 bases, with 7 bases between them. Per germline, CDR1 MRHNA and CDR2 SNTAGT. Here the CDR3 reads CASSEAANSPLHF. The DNA for the CDR3 is TGTGCCAGCAGTGAGGCGGCAAATTCACCCCTCCACTTT.

V and J are TRBV27 and TRBJ1-1, with TRBD1 as a possible D gene (5 bases). The CDR3 totals 14 residues. V lost 8 bases and J lost 9, with 22 bases in between. CDR1 is MNHEY and CDR2 is SMNVEV in the germline V gene (reference sequence). The DNA for the CDR3 is TGTGCCAGCTCCCCCACGGACAAACGACGGAAAGCTTTCTTT. Protein product: CASSPTDKRRKAFF.

The chain carries TRBV5-1 and TRBJ1-3; 7 bases map to TRBD1. The V segment lost 4 bases and the J segment 0 bases; nucleotides outside the gene matches: 4. This CDR3 has 15 amino acids. CDR1 is SGHRS, CDR2 YFSETQ, per germline. This CDR3 reads CASSRDSDSGNTIYF. The CDR3 DNA follows: TGCGCCAGCAGCCGGGACAGCGACTCTGGAAACACCATATATTTT.

This clone has a single count. The chain joins TRBV6-5 to TRBJ2-3, with D possibly matching TRBD1 (6 bases). Germline lookup yields CDR1 MNHEY and CDR2 SVGAGI. This CDR3 is built from 15 residues. V lost 5 bases, J lost 2 bases, and 14 bases lay in between. The DNA of the CDR3 is TGTGCCAGCAGTCGGACAGTTCTTTTCACAGATACGCAGTATTTT. Its protein product is CASSRTVLFTDTQYF.

The rearrangement links TRBV6-6 to TRBJ2-2; TRBD2 matches at 10 bases. V trimming: 8 bases; J trimming: 5 bases; junction bases outside the gene matches: 8. The CDR3 runs 15 residues. Germline V CDR1 and CDR2: MNHNY, SVGAGI (reference sequence). The CDR3 DNA is TGTGCCAGCCTGACAGCGGGGGGGCCTACCGGGGAGCTGTTTTTT. This translates into CASLTAGGPTGELFF.

The chain is built from TRBV6-1 and TRBJ2-3, with 11 bases matching TRBD2. V lost 7 bases and J lost 4; bases outside the gene matches: 4. Germline V lookup: CDR1 MNHNS, CDR2 SASEGT. CDR3 length: 14 amino acids. CDR3 region: CASTPGLAADTQYF. The CDR3 DNA sequence: TGTGCCAGCACCCCGGGACTAGCGGCAGATACGCAGTATTTT.

This chain joins TRBV28 and TRBJ2-2, with 14 bases fitting TRBD2. CDR1 MDHEN and CDR2 SYDVKM come from the germline V gene. This CDR3 has 17 amino acids. With 4 bases clipped from V and 4 bases from J, the junction kept 5 bases outside the gene matches. The CDR3 DNA reads TGTGCCAGCAGTTCGACTAGCGGGAGGGTGGGCACCGGGGAGCTGTTTTTT. Its protein is CASSSTSGRVGTGELFF.

The chain combines TRBV9 with TRBJ1-6; unclear D gene. Germline V gives CDR1 SGDLS, CDR2 YYNGEE. The CDR3 has 16 amino acids. V dropped 2 bases and J dropped 9 bases, with 18 bases sitting between them. CDR3 sequence reads: CASSVQPTAAGSPLHF. The CDR3 DNA reads TGTGCCAGCAGCGTCCAGCCCACAGCAGCGGGTTCACCCCTCCACTTT.

The count of this clone is one. This chain links TRBV19 with TRBJ2-1; D is unresolved. This CDR3 is built from 15 residues. V was pared by 2 bases and J by 0 bases, with 8 bases between. Per the germline V gene, CDR1 is LNHDA and CDR2 is SQIVND (reference sequence). For the CDR3, the DNA is TGTGCCAGTAGTATATCCTTGAGCTCCTACAATGAGCAGTTCTTC. As protein: CASSISLSSYNEQFF.

The genes are TRBV6-4 and TRBJ2-3, with 9 bases matching TRBD1. The J segment lost 4 bases and the V segment lost 3 bases, leaving 5 bases of the junction unmatched. The CDR3 extends over 15 amino acids. Per the germline V gene, CDR1 is MRHNA and CDR2 is SNTAGT. The CDR3 is CASSETGTGSDTQYF. CDR3 nucleotides: TGTGCCAGCAGTGAGACCGGGACAGGGTCAGATACGCAGTATTTT.

This chain uses TRBV5-1 with TRBJ2-1; 16 nucleotides line up with TRBD2. Germline V gives CDR1 SGHRS, CDR2 YFSETQ. J gave up 6 bases and V 3 bases, and 6 bases lay outside the gene matches. The CDR3 is 17 residues long. The DNA of the CDR3 is TGCGCCAGCAGCTGGGGACTAGCGGGAGGGCCGGGCAATGAGCAGTTCTTC. It codes for CASSWGLAGGPGNEQFF.